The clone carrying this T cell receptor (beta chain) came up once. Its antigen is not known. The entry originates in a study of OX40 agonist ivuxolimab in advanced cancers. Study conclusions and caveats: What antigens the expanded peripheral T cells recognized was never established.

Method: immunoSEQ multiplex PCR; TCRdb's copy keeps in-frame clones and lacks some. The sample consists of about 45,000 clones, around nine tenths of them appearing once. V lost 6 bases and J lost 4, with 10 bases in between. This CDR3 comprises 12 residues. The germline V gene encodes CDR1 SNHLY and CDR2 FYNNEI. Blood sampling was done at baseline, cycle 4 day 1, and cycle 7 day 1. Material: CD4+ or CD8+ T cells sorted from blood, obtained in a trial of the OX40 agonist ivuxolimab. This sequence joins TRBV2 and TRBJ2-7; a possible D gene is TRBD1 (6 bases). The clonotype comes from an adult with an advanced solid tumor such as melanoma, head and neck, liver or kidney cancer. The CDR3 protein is CASSVDRYEQYF. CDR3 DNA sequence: TGTGCCAGCAGCGTCGACAGGTACGAGCAGTACTTC.